This T cell receptor (beta chain) was recovered during a study of blood T cells in healthy people across ages. General study points: Diversity was higher, and naive CD4+ cells more numerous, in long-lived donors than in aged donors. Considered underestimates were the diversity estimates obtained from one million T cells.

This clonotype was counted once. Its antigen is currently unknown. Sample-barcoded 5' priming and a J-beta primer mix drove a second PCR of about 7 to 11 cycles. Sequencing yielded, for each sample, at least 3 million paired-end reads carrying CDR3. TCRdb reprocessed the 5' RACE reads with MiXCR, giving one entry per CDR3 protein. There are approximately 810,000 distinct CDR3 sequences in the sample; 36% occur only once, and 10% to 15% lies in the top ten. Germline lookup yields CDR1 LNHDA and CDR2 SQIVND (reference sequence). Deletions cut 3 bases from V and 5 bases from J, with 16 bases between. CDR3 length: 15 residues.

The TCR originated in a man aged 18-30 years in good health. Sequenced sample: blood. The rearrangement joins TRBV19 to TRBJ2-5, with D possibly being TRBD2 (5 bases). The chain's CDR3 is CASSMEDRPRETQYF. Here the CDR3 DNA reads TGTGCCAGTAGTATGGAGGATCGACCCAGGGAGACCCAGTACTTC.